Listed below are T cell receptor beta chains from one sample, sequenced in a study of pediatric ulcerative colitis. TCRdb's table, derived via immunoSEQ multiplex PCR, lists solely in-frame clones and lacks some. The table lists roughly 64,000 clones, about 86% of them singletons, with approximately 3.7% in the top ten. Sequencing input: blood. The source is a boy younger than 18 with severe ulcerative colitis. CDR3s include the opening cysteine and the closing phenylalanine or tryptophan. A D gene is named only where the DNA matches it firmly.

TRBV19,TRBJ2-7,TRBD2,CASSSRLAGAYYEQYF,TGTGCCAGTAGTTCAAGACTAGCGGGCGCTTACTACGAGCAGTACTTC
TRBV29-1,TRBJ1-1,TRBD1,CSVLSMGGQGLTEAFF,TGCAGCGTTCTTTCGATGGGAGGACAGGGACTCACTGAAGCTTTCTTT
TRBV6-4,TRBJ2-2,.,CAIDASGELFF,TGTGCCATCGATGCTTCCGGGGAGCTGTTTTTT
TRBV5-1,TRBJ2-7,.,CASSLAETPYEQYF,TGCGCCAGCAGCTTGGCTGAAACCCCCTACGAGCAGTACTTC
TRBV7-9,TRBJ2-2,.,CASSLGEGIGSGELFF,TGTGCCAGCAGCTTAGGGGAAGGGATTGGTTCCGGGGAGCTGTTTTTT
TRBV6-1,TRBJ2-7,.,CAIADSDSYEQYF,TGTGCCATAGCGGACAGCGATTCCTACGAGCAGTACTTC
TRBV6-1,TRBJ2-1,TRBD2,CASSGLAGGYNEQFF,TGTGCCAGCAGTGGACTAGCGGGAGGCTACAATGAGCAGTTCTTC
TRBV5-6,TRBJ2-7,.,CASSFRGFNSYEQYF,TGTGCCAGCAGCTTTAGGGGGTTTAACTCCTACGAGCAGTACTTC
TRBV5-8,TRBJ2-1,TRBD1,CASSSDRGYYYEQFF,TGTGCCAGCAGCTCGGACAGGGGGTACTACTACGAGCAGTTCTTC
TRBV5-1,TRBJ2-1,.,CASSLELGGSGRRNEQFF,TGCGCCAGCAGCTTGGAGTTAGGAGGTAGCGGACGGCGCAATGAGCAGTTCTTC
TRBV27,TRBJ2-7,TRBD1,CASSLGQGVFYEQYF,TGTGCCAGCAGCCTGGGACAGGGGGTATTCTACGAGCAGTACTTC
TRBV19,TRBJ2-5,.,CASSKPPAGPSETQYF,TGTGCCAGTAGTAAACCGCCGGCGGGCCCCTCAGAGACCCAGTACTTC
TRBV7-7,TRBJ2-1,.,CASSLDYRNEQFF,TGTGCTAGCAGCTTAGATTACCGCAATGAGCAGTTCTTC